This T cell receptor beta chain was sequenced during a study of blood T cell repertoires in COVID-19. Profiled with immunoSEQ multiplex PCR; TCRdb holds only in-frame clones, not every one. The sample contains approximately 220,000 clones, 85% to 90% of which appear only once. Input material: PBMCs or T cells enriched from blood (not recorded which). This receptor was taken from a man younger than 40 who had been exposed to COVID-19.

The CDR3 region has the DNA TGTGCCAGTAGTCGCATTACAGGGGGCTTTGGGGCCAACGTCCTGACTTTC. Its protein is CASSRITGGFGANVLTF. The rearrangement links TRBV19 to TRBJ2-6, with TRBD1 matching over 9 bases. Per germline, CDR1 LNHDA and CDR2 SQIVND (reference sequence). J gave up 3 bases and V 5 bases, and 8 bases lay outside the gene matches. The CDR3 sequence is 17 residues long.